This T cell receptor (beta chain) was documented in a study of blood T cell repertoires in COVID-19. This CDR3 has 16 residues. Germline CDR1 is LGHNA and CDR2 is YNFKEQ. V lost 3 bases and J 6 bases, leaving 17 bases between the germline ends. Produced via immunoSEQ multiplex PCR; TCRdb's table is partial and in-frame only. The data contain fewer than 250,000 clones, more than 75% of them singletons. Those enrolled, adults aged 18 to 89 years, came from about two dozen US areas. Assignment of participants to cohorts was predicated upon participant-reported clinical history. Sequenced: PBMCs or T cells enriched from blood (not recorded which). This chain uses TRBV4-2 with TRBJ2-2, with D possibly TRBD2 on 6 matching bases. The TCR sequence derives from a man aged 25 to 45 in a cohort exposed to, infected with or recovered from COVID-19 (not recorded which). The CDR3 coding sequence is TGTGCCAGCAGCCAGGAGGGGAGCAAAAGATCCGGGGAGCTGTTTTTT. It translates to CASSQEGSKRSGELFF.